This T cell receptor (beta chain) was documented in a study of blood T cells in healthy people across ages. PCR was performed a second time for 7 to 11 cycles using a sample-barcoded 5' primer and a J-beta primer mix. TCRdb ran MiXCR on the 5' RACE reads and lists one entry per CDR3 protein. The sample consists of roughly 700,000 distinct CDR3 sequences, roughly 25% of them appearing once. V lost 1 base, J lost 5 bases, and 14 bases lay in between. The germline V gene encodes CDR1 SGHDN and CDR2 FVKESK. There are 15 residues in the CDR3. A few counts support this clonotype. This sample also belongs to another study, concerning T cells of mothers and their children.

The sequence came from a boy aged 5-17 years in good health. The gene calls are TRBV14 and TRBJ2-5; no firm D call. Source material: blood. The CDR3 DNA is TGTGCCAGCAGCCAAGTTATCGGTTTCAATGAGACCCAGTACTTC. Its translation is CASSQVIGFNETQYF.